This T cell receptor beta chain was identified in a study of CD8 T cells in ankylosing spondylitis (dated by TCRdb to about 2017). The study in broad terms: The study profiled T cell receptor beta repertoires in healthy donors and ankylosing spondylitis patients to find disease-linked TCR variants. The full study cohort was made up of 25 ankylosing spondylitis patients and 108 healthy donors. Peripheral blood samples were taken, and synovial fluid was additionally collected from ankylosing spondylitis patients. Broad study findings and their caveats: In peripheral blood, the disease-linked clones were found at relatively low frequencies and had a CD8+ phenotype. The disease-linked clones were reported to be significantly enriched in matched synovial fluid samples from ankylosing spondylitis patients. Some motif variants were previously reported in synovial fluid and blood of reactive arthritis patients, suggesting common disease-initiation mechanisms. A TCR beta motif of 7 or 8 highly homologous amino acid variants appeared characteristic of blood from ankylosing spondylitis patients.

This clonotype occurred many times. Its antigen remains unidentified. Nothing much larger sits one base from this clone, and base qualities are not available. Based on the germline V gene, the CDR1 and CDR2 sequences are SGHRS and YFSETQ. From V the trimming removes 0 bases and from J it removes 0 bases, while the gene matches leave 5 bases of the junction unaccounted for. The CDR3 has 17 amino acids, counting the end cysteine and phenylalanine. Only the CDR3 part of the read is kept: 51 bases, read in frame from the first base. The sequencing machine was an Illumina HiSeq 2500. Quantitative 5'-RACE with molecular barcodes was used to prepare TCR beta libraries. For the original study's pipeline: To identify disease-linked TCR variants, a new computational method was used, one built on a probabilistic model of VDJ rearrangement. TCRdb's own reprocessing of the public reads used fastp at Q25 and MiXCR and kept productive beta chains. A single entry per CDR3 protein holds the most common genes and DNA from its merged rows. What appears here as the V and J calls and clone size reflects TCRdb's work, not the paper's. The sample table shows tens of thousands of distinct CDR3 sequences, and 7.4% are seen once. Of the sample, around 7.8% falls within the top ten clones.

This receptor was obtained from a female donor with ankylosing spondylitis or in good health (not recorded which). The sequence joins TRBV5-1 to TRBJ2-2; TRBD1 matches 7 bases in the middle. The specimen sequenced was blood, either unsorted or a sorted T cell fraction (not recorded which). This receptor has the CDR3 CASSLGTGTANTGELFF. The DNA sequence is TGCGCCAGCAGCTTGGGAACCGGGACAGCGAACACCGGGGAGCTGTTTTTT.